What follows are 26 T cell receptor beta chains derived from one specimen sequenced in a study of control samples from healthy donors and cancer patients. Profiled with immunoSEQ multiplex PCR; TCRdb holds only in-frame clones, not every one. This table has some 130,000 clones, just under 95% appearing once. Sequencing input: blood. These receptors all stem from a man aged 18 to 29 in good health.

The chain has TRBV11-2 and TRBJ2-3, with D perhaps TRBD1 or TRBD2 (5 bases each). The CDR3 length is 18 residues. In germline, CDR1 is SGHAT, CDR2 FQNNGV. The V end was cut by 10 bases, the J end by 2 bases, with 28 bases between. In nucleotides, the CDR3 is TGTGCCACCACCGTTGGGGGATACCATGCCACCCACACAGATACGCAGTATTTT. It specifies CATTVGGYHATHTDTQYF.

Written as DNA, the CDR3 is TGCGCCAGCAGCTTTCGGACAGGGGATGAAAAACTGTTTTTT. It is translated as CASSFRTGDEKLFF. V gene TRBV5-1 combines with J gene TRBJ1-4; TRBD1 matches at 9 bases. The length of the CDR3 is 14 residues. V dropped 2 bases and J dropped 6; count of bases not matched to a gene: 2. From germline, CDR1 is SGHRS and CDR2 YFSETQ. The full variable domain, completed using reference TRBV5-1 and TRBJ1-4, is KAGVTQTPRYLIKTRGQQVTLSCSPISGHRSVSWYQQTPGQGLQFLFEYFSETQRNKGNFPGRFSGRQFSNSRSEMNVSTLELGDSALYLCASSFRTGDEKLFFGSGTQLSVL.

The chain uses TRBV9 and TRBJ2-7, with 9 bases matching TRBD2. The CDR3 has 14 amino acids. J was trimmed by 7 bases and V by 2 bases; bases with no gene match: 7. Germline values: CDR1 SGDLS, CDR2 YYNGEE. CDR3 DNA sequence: TGTGCCAGCAGCGTTAGCGGGGGAATAGGGGAGCAGTACTTC. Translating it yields CASSVSGGIGEQYF.

Written as DNA, the CDR3 is TGCGCCAGCAGCCAAGGTCCTAGCGGGATGGGGAATGAGCAGTTCTTC. It encodes CASSQGPSGMGNEQFF. This rearrangement joins TRBV4-1 to TRBJ2-1; 9 bases agree with TRBD2. The CDR3 covers 16 residues. J was trimmed by 7 bases and V by 1 base; bases with no gene match: 8. Germline V gene data show CDR1 as MGHRA and CDR2 as YSYEKL.

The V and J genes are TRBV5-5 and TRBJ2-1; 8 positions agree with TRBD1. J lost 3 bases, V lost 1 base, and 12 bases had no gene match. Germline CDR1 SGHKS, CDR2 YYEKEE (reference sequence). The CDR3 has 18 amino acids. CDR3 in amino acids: CASSLQRTGSFFYNEQFF. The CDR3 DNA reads TGTGCCAGCAGCTTGCAAAGGACAGGGAGTTTTTTCTACAATGAGCAGTTCTTC.

The CDR3 reads CASSQDRTGGPTEAFF. The DNA for the CDR3 is TGTGCCAGCAGCCAAGACCGGACAGGGGGCCCTACTGAAGCTTTCTTT. This rearrangement joins TRBV3-1 (or the pseudogene TRBV3-2) to TRBJ1-1; 11 bases align to TRBD1. Per the germline V gene, CDR1 is LGHDT and CDR2 is YNNKEL (reference sequence). The J segment lost 5 bases and the V segment lost 0 bases, leaving 5 bases of the junction unmatched. This CDR3 spans 16 amino acids.

The CDR3 bases are TGTGCCAGCAGTGAACGACAGGCCAACACCGGGGAGCTGTTTTTT. This translates into CASSERQANTGELFF. This chain uses TRBV2 with TRBJ2-2, with TRBD1 as a possible D gene (6 bases). CDR1 and CDR2 from the germline V gene are SNHLY and FYNNEI. Trimming removed 2 bases from V and 2 bases from J, with 9 bases in between. This CDR3 has 15 residues. The full variable domain, with the rest looked up from reference TRBV2 and TRBJ2-2, is EPEVTQTPSHQVTQMGQEVILRCVPISNHLYFYWYRQILGQKVEFLVSFYNNEISEKSEIFDDQFSVERPDGSNFTLKIRSTKLEDSAMYFCASSERQANTGELFFGEGSRLTVL.

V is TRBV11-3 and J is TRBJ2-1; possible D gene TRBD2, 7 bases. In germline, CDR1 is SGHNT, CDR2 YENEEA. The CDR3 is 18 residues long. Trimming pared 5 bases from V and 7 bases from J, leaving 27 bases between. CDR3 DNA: TGTGCCAGCAGCCCCCCCTGGGTGAGGGGGGGGGCCGGTAATGAGCAGTTCTTC. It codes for CASSPPWVRGGAGNEQFF.

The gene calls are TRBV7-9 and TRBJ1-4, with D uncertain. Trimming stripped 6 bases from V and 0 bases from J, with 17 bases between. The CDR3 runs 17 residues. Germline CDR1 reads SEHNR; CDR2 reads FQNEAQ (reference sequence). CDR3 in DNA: TGTGCCAGCAGGGGATGGAGTGGTCCCACAACTAATGAAAAACTGTTTTTT. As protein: CASRGWSGPTTNEKLFF.

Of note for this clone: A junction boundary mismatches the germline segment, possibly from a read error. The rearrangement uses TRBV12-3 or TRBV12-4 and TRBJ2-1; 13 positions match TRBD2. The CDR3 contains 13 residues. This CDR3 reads CASSVLAGGRWIF. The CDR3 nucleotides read TGTGCCAGCAGCGTACTAGCGGGGGGGCGTTGGATCTTC.

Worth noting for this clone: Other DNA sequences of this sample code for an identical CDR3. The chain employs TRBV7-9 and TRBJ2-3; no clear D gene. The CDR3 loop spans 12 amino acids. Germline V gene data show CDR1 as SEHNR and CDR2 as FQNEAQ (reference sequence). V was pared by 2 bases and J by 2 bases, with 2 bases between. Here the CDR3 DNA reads TGTGCCAGCAGCTTACTCACAGATACGCAGTATTTT. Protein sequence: CASSLLTDTQYF.

CDR3 sequence (DNA): TGTGCCAGCCCACCAATCGGGAAAATCGGGGAGCTGTTTTTT. Translation gives CASPPIGKIGELFF. This chain uses TRBV7-2 with TRBJ2-2, with a tentative D call TRBD2 (5 bases). The CDR3 is made up of 14 amino acids. V was clipped by 8 bases and J by 7 bases, with 17 bases between them. In germline, CDR1 is SGHTA, CDR2 FQGNSA.

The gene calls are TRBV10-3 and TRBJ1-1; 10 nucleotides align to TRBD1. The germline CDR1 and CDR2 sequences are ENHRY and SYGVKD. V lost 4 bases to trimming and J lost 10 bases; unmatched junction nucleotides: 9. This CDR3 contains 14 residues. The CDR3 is CAISVGDRGFGAFF. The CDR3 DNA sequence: TGTGCCATCAGTGTTGGGGACAGGGGTTTCGGAGCTTTCTTT.

CDR3 protein: CSVEIPVWGGEQYF. The CDR3 DNA reads TGCAGCGTTGAAATTCCGGTGTGGGGGGGCGAGCAGTACTTC. The chain has TRBV29-1 and TRBJ2-7, with 7 positions matching TRBD2. V trimming: 2 bases; J trimming: 6 bases; junction bases outside the gene matches: 10. CDR3 length equals 14 residues. Per germline, CDR1 SQVTM and CDR2 ANQGSEA.

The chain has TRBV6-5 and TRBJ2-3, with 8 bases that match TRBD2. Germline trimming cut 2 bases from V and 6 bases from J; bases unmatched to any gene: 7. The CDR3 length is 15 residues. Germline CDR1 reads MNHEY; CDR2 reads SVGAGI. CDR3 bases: TGTGCCAGCAGTTACCTAGGACTAGCCCCGGATACGCAGTATTTT. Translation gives CASSYLGLAPDTQYF.

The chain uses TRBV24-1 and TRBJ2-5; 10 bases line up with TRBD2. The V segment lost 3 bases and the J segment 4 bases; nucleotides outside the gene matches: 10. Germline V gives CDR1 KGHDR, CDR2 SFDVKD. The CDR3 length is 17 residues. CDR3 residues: CATSDPAGSSGGETQYF. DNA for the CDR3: TGTGCCACCAGTGATCCCGCGGGATCTAGCGGGGGAGAGACCCAGTACTTC.

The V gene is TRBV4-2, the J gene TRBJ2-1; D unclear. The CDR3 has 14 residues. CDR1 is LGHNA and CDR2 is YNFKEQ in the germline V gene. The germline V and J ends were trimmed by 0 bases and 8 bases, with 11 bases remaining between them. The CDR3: CASSQESQNDEQFF. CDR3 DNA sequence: TGTGCCAGCAGCCAAGAGTCCCAAAACGATGAGCAGTTCTTC.

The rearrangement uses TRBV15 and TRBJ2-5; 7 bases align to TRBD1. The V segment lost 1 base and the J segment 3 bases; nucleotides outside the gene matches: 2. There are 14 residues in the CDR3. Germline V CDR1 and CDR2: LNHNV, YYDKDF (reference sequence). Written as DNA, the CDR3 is TGTGCCACCAGCAGAGCCGACAGGGAAGAGACCCAGTACTTC. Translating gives CATSRADREETQYF. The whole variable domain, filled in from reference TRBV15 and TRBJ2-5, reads DAMVIQNPRYQVTQFGKPVTLSCSQTLNHNVMYWYQQKSSQAPKLLFHYYDKDFNNEADTPDNFQSRRPNTSFCFLDIRSPGLGDTAMYLCATSRADREETQYFGPGTRLLVL.

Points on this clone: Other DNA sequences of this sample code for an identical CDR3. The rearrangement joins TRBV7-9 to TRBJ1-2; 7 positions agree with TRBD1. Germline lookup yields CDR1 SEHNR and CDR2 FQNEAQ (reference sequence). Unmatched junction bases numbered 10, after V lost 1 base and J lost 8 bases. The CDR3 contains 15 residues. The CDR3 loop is CASSLDFDRAYGYTF. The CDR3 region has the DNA TGTGCCAGCAGCTTAGACTTCGACAGGGCGTACGGCTACACCTTC.

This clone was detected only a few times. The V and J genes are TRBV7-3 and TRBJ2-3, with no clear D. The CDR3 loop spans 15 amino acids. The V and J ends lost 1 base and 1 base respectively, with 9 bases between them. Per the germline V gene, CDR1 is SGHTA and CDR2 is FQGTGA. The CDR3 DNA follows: TGTGCCAGCAGCTTAAAGGCCAGCGGCACAGATACGCAGTATTTT. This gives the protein CASSLKASGTDTQYF.

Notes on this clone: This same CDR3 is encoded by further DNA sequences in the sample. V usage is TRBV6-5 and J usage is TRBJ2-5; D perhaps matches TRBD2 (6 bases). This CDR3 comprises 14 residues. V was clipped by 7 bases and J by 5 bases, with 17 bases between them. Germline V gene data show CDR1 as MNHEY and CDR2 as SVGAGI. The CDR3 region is CASTPGGGAETQYF. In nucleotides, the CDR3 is TGTGCCAGCACCCCGGGCGGCGGGGCCGAGACCCAGTACTTC.

Written as DNA, the CDR3 is TGTGCCAGCAGCAAAGCTAATATCTTAGCAGGGGGTTCACCCCTCCACTTT. Amino acid sequence: CASSKANILAGGSPLHF. The rearrangement uses TRBV21-1 and TRBJ1-6; the D call TRBD1 from the table was never checked on the DNA. TRBV21-1 has pseudogene status. The CDR3 runs 17 residues.

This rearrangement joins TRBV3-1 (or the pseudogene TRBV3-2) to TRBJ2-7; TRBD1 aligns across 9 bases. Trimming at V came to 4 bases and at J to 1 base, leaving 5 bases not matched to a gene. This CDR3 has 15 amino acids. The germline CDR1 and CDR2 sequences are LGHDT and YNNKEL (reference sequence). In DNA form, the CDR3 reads TGTGCCAGCAGCCCCGGGACAGGGATATCCTACGAGCAGTACTTC. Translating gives CASSPGTGISYEQYF.

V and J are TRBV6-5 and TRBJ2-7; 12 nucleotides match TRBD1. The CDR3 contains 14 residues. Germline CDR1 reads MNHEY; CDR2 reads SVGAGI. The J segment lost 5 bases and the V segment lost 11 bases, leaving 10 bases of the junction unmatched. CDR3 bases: TGTGCCGGCAAGGGACAGGGGGCGGCCCACGAGCAGTACTTC. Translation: CAGKGQGAAHEQYF.

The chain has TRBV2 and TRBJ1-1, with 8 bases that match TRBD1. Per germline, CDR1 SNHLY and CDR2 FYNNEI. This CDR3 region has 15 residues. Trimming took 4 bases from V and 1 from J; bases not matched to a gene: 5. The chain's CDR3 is CASSVRQGRNTEAFF. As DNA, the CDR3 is TGTGCCAGCAGTGTCCGACAGGGGAGGAACACTGAAGCTTTCTTT.

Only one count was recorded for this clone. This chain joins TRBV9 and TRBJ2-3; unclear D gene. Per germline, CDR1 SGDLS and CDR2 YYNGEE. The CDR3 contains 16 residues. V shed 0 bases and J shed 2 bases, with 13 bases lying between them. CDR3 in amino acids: CASSVATAQITDTQYF. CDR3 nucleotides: TGTGCCAGCAGCGTAGCTACAGCCCAAATCACAGATACGCAGTATTTT.